The 21 T cell receptor beta chains listed next were all sequenced from one sample in a study of brain T cells in children with intractable seizures. The method was immunoSEQ multiplex PCR; TCRdb's version includes in-frame clones alone and lacks a portion of them. The sample shows tens of thousands of clones, 85% to 95% of them seen only once. The sequencing here drew on peripheral blood, taken at surgery. These receptors were taken from a boy under two years old with tuberous sclerosis and intractable seizures.

The chain joins TRBV5-1 to TRBJ2-7; 9 positions match TRBD2. Germline V gene data show CDR1 as SGHRS and CDR2 as YFSETQ. The CDR3 runs 14 residues. The junction had 4 bases not matched to a gene; V was cut back by 4 bases and J by 2 bases. CDR3 bases: TGCGCCAGCAGCGAGGCGGGAGGGCCCTACGAGCAGTACTTC. Protein sequence: CASSEAGGPYEQYF.

The chain has TRBV5-1 and TRBJ1-2; TRBD1 matches 7 bases. The germline gives CDR1 SGHRS, CDR2 YFSETQ. The V gene end was trimmed by 4 bases and the J gene end by 6 bases; junction bases not matched to a gene: 9. The CDR3 sequence is 14 residues long. In DNA, the CDR3 is TGCGCCAGCAGCCCGGACAGGACGGGAGATGGCTACACCTTC. Translated, it gives CASSPDRTGDGYTF.

The chain combines TRBV5-8 with TRBJ1-5, with D possibly being TRBD1 (5 bases). V shed 4 bases and J shed 1 base, with 12 bases lying between them. Germline lookup yields CDR1 SGHTS and CDR2 YDEGEE. The CDR3 is 15 residues long. The DNA for the CDR3 is TGTGCCAGCAGCGGGGGACTCCCCAGCAATCAGCCCCAGCATTTT. Protein: CASSGGLPSNQPQHF. The variable domain in full, completed from reference TRBV5-8 and TRBJ1-5, reads EAGVTQSPTHLIKTRGQQATLRCSPISGHTSVYWYQQALGLGLQFLLWYDEGEERNRGNFPPRFSGRQFPNYSSELNVNALELEDSALYLCASSGGLPSNQPQHFGDGTRLSIL.

The count of this clone is one. The chain employs TRBV11-3 and TRBJ1-1; a possible D gene is TRBD1 (6 bases). Trimming removed 5 bases from V and 0 bases from J, with 16 bases in between. CDR1 is SGHNT and CDR2 is YENEEA in the germline V gene. The CDR3 is 16 residues long. In nucleotides, the CDR3 is TGTGCCAGCAGCCCCGGGGGGCCGAGGGTGAACACTGAAGCTTTCTTT. Protein product: CASSPGGPRVNTEAFF.

CDR3 sequence: CASIPWDYNEQFF. The CDR3 DNA reads TGTGCCAGCATCCCCTGGGACTACAATGAGCAGTTCTTC. The chain has TRBV7-9 and TRBJ2-1, with D hard to call. From germline, CDR1 is SEHNR and CDR2 FQNEAQ (reference sequence). V lost 7 bases and J lost 3, with 10 bases in between. CDR3 length equals 13 residues.

The chain uses TRBV27 and TRBJ2-3; D not resolved. This CDR3 comprises 15 residues. Germline CDR1 MNHEY, CDR2 SMNVEV (reference sequence). The V end was cut by 0 bases, the J end by 4 bases, with 11 bases between. In DNA form, the CDR3 reads TGTGCCAGCAGTTTATCACCTAGGTTCCCAGATACGCAGTATTTT. Encoded protein: CASSLSPRFPDTQYF.

V usage is TRBV6-1 and J usage is TRBJ1-6; D uncertain. The CDR3 has 16 residues. The V and J ends lost 1 base and 6 bases respectively, with 13 bases between them. The germline CDR1 and CDR2 sequences are MNHNS and SASEGT. CDR3 region: CASSEGTWASNSPLHF. The CDR3 nucleotides read TGTGCCAGCAGTGAAGGGACCTGGGCGAGTAATTCACCCCTCCACTTT.

The V call is TRBV19, the J call TRBJ2-7; 8 bases fit TRBD2. V dropped 6 bases and J dropped 4; count of bases not matched to a gene: 5. Germline V CDR1 and CDR2: LNHDA, SQIVND (reference sequence). CDR3 size: 13 residues. The CDR3 reads CASSNGGVYEQYF. CDR3 sequence (DNA): TGTGCCAGTAGCAACGGGGGGGTTTACGAGCAGTACTTC.

The gene calls are TRBV27 and TRBJ1-6; D uncertain. The CDR3 extends over 15 amino acids. Germline assignment: CDR1 MNHEY and CDR2 SMNVEV (reference sequence). Deletions cut 2 bases from V and 7 bases from J, with 12 bases between. The DNA of the CDR3 is TGTGCCAGCAGTTTACAAGTTACGGGGAATTCACCCCTCCACTTT. As protein: CASSLQVTGNSPLHF.

The V call is TRBV2, the J call TRBJ1-5; D is ambiguous. This CDR3 contains 16 residues. The germline CDR1 and CDR2 sequences are SNHLY and FYNNEI. Trimming shortened V by 6 bases and J by 0 bases, and 15 bases separated the two germline ends. The CDR3 protein is CASRGGLRYSNQPQHF. The CDR3 bases are TGTGCCAGCAGGGGCGGCTTGCGGTATAGCAATCAGCCCCAGCATTTT.

The chain recombines TRBV30 with TRBJ1-2, with a possible D match to TRBD1 (5 bases). The CDR3 spans 13 residues. The ends were cut back, 4 bases at V and 1 base at J, with 10 bases in the middle. Germline lookup yields CDR1 GTSNPN and CDR2 SVGIG (reference sequence). This chain's CDR3 is CAWTPGGNYGYTF. The CDR3 bases are TGTGCCTGGACCCCTGGGGGTAACTATGGCTACACCTTC.

This clone has only one observation. The CDR3 loop is CAWSLRSSGEMIVAKNIQYF. The DNA of the CDR3 is TGTGCCTGGAGTCTCCGATCTAGCGGGGAGATGATCGTAGCCAAAAACATTCAGTACTTC. The gene calls are TRBV30 and TRBJ2-4, with 9 bases lining up with TRBD2. V was pared by 2 bases and J by 0 bases, with 17 bases of the junction left unmatched. Germline-derived CDR1 and CDR2 are GTSNPN and SVGIG (reference sequence). The CDR3 runs 20 residues.

The rearrangement joins TRBV7-9 to TRBJ2-1; D possibly corresponds to TRBD1 (6 bases). This CDR3 is built from 19 residues. Trimming removed 5 bases at V and 0 bases at J, with 23 bases between. Germline V gene data show CDR1 as SEHNR and CDR2 as FQNEAQ (reference sequence). In DNA, the CDR3 is TGTGCCAGCAGCCCAGGGGTGAGGACACTTCAGAGCTCCTACAATGAGCAGTTCTTC. Translated: CASSPGVRTLQSSYNEQFF.

The CDR3 DNA reads as TGCGCCAGCAGCCAACGACAGTCTACCTACGAGCAGTACTTC. It encodes CASSQRQSTYEQYF. This chain uses TRBV4-1 with TRBJ2-7; tentatively, D is TRBD1 (5 bases). CDR1 and CDR2 (germline): MGHRA, YSYEKL. The CDR3 runs to 14 residues. The V gene lost 2 bases and the J gene lost 2 bases, with 10 bases spanning the gap.

The chain has TRBV25-1 and TRBJ1-2, with 7 bases lining up with TRBD1. Germline V gene data show CDR1 as MGHDK and CDR2 as SYGVNS. After removal of 6 bases from V and 7 bases from J, the junction contained 11 bases not matched to a gene. The CDR3 runs 14 residues. The CDR3 is CASREQGFWSGYTF. The CDR3 DNA follows: TGTGCCAGCAGGGAACAGGGGTTTTGGAGTGGCTACACCTTC.

The CDR3 DNA sequence: TGTGCCAGCAGTCCCGGGAGTATTCCACCCCTCCACTTT. Translated: CASSPGSIPPLHF. The V and J genes are TRBV6-5 and TRBJ1-6, with D unresolved. The CDR3 has 13 amino acids. Trimming left V 5 bases short and J 11 bases short, with 13 bases between. From germline, CDR1 is MNHEY and CDR2 SVGAGI.

This clone is a singleton in its sample. This chain links TRBV6-5 with TRBJ1-6; TRBD1 matches at 7 bases. The length of the CDR3 is 14 residues. Losses at the gene ends were 7 bases for V and 4 bases for J; bases not matched to a gene: 4. Germline V lookup: CDR1 MNHEY, CDR2 SVGAGI. Written as DNA, the CDR3 is TGTGCCAGCAACGAGGGACAGTATAATTCACCCCTCCACTTT. Protein sequence: CASNEGQYNSPLHF.

This chain joins TRBV12-5 and TRBJ2-1; D uncertain. Trimming stripped 6 bases from V and 8 bases from J, with 8 bases between. Per the germline V gene, CDR1 is LGHNT and CDR2 is FRNRAP. The CDR3 consists of 11 residues. For the CDR3, the DNA is TGTGCTAGTGGGTTCTTGTATGAGCAGTTCTTC. Translating it yields CASGFLYEQFF.

The chain recombines TRBV7-8 with TRBJ2-3, with D tentatively TRBD2 (6 bases). CDR3 length equals 12 residues. V lost 1 base, J lost 8 bases, and 7 bases lay in between. Per germline, CDR1 SGHVS and CDR2 FQNEAQ. CDR3 in DNA: TGTGCCAGCAGCTTAGTGGAGGGTACGCAGTATTTT. Translating it yields CASSLVEGTQYF.

V is TRBV6-5 and J is TRBJ1-5; 7 bases are shared with TRBD1. The CDR3 runs to 14 residues. CDR1 is MNHEY and CDR2 is SVGAGI in the germline V gene. After removal of 5 bases from V and 9 bases from J, the junction contained 10 bases not matched to a gene. CDR3 in DNA: TGTGCCAGCAGTCCTGGACAGGACCTCCCGCCCCAGCATTTT. Protein sequence: CASSPGQDLPPQHF.

V is TRBV6-1 and J is TRBJ2-3; D uncertain. CDR1 is MNHNS and CDR2 is SASEGT in the germline V gene. V was cut by 2 bases and J by 0 bases, with 12 bases left in between. This CDR3 spans 16 amino acids. The CDR3 sequence: CASSEPNPASTDTQYF. The CDR3 DNA is TGTGCCAGCAGTGAACCTAATCCGGCTAGCACAGATACGCAGTATTTT.